Presented here are 17 T cell receptor beta chains from one specimen sequenced in a study of PD-L1 blockade in urothelial cancer. Method: immunoSEQ multiplex PCR; TCRdb's copy keeps in-frame clones and lacks some. The sample records over 65,000 clones, 90% being singletons. Described time point: pretreatment peripheral blood. The specimen was PBMCs, collected around atezolizumab (anti-PD-L1) treatment. The source is a man between 65 and 85 years old with urothelial cancer.

The V call is TRBV5-6, the J call TRBJ2-7; TRBD1 agrees at 9 bases. The CDR3 is 15 residues long. In germline, CDR1 is SGHDT, CDR2 YYEEEE. V was pared by 5 bases and J by 0 bases, with 6 bases of the junction left unmatched. The CDR3 DNA sequence: TGTGCCAGCAGGCGGGGGACAGGGAGCTCCTACGAGCAGTACTTC. This encodes CASRRGTGSSYEQYF.

This clone was picked up a small number of times. This chain links TRBV15 with TRBJ2-7; 7 nucleotides align to TRBD1. The J segment lost 6 bases and the V segment lost 6 bases, leaving 14 bases of the junction unmatched. Germline CDR1 and CDR2: LNHNV and YYDKDF (reference sequence). CDR3 size: 15 residues. CDR3 loop: CATSPSPGQPTEQYF. The CDR3 bases are TGTGCCACCAGTCCTAGTCCGGGACAGCCTACCGAGCAGTACTTC.

Worth noting for this clone: Within the sample, other DNA sequences also encode this same CDR3. The rearrangement links TRBV7-6 to TRBJ2-5, with 10 bases matching TRBD2. Germline V gene sequence: CDR1 SGHVS, CDR2 FNYEAQ. The CDR3 runs 16 residues. V lost 1 base and J lost 5; bases outside the gene matches: 7. The CDR3 reads CASSLGLAGAGETQYF. The CDR3 nucleotides are TGTGCCAGCAGCTTAGGTCTAGCGGGGGCCGGTGAGACCCAGTACTTC.

V is TRBV5-8 and J is TRBJ2-3; TRBD2 matches at 14 bases. The CDR3 runs to 15 residues. The germline V gene has CDR1 SGHTS and CDR2 YDEGEE. With 4 bases clipped from V and 6 bases from J, the junction kept 4 bases outside the gene matches. Here the CDR3 DNA reads TGTGCCAGCAGCCGACTAGCGGGAGGGTCGGATACGCAGTATTTT. Residues: CASSRLAGGSDTQYF.

The chain recombines TRBV9 with TRBJ2-7; 9 nucleotides agree with TRBD1. Germline V lookup: CDR1 SGDLS, CDR2 YYNGEE. This CDR3 has 13 residues. The trim removed 9 bases at V and 2 bases at J, leaving 6 bases unmatched. CDR3 DNA sequence: TGTGCCACCCGGGACAGGGTACCCTACGAGCAGTACTTC. This gives the protein CATRDRVPYEQYF.

The genes are TRBV5-1 and TRBJ2-1; perhaps TRBD2 as D (6 bases). V lost 0 bases, J lost 4 bases, and 11 bases lay in between. Per germline, CDR1 SGHRS and CDR2 YFSETQ. The CDR3 has 15 amino acids. Here the CDR3 reads CASSLVLAAYNEQFF. Here the CDR3 DNA reads TGCGCCAGCAGCTTGGTATTAGCGGCGTACAATGAGCAGTTCTTC. Full variable domain (remainder filled in from reference TRBV5-1 and TRBJ2-1): KAGVTQTPRYLIKTRGQQVTLSCSPISGHRSVSWYQQTPGQGLQFLFEYFSETQRNKGNFPGRFSGRQFSNSRSEMNVSTLELGDSALYLCASSLVLAAYNEQFFGPGTRLTVL.

The gene calls are TRBV6-4 and TRBJ2-7, with 12 bases that match TRBD2. CDR3 size: 19 residues. Germline loops: CDR1 MRHNA, CDR2 SNTAGT. With V trimmed by 7 bases and J by 2 bases, 18 bases remained unmatched. DNA for the CDR3: TGTGCCAGCAACCGGACTAGCGGGATGCCCACGGCCGTAACCTACGAGCAGTACTTC. Protein product: CASNRTSGMPTAVTYEQYF.

The chain has TRBV7-8 and TRBJ2-3; 10 bases map to TRBD2. Germline CDR1 is SGHVS and CDR2 is FQNEAQ. Unmatched junction bases numbered 8, after V lost 0 bases and J lost 5 bases. The CDR3 is made up of 17 amino acids. DNA of the CDR3: TGTGCCAGCAGCTTAGCGTGGACTAGCGGTTTTCTAGATACGCAGTATTTT. Encoded protein: CASSLAWTSGFLDTQYF.

V gene TRBV4-1 combines with J gene TRBJ2-7; D is unresolved. The germline V gene encodes CDR1 MGHRA and CDR2 YSYEKL. Trimming stripped 0 bases from V and 2 bases from J, with 11 bases between. The CDR3 has 15 amino acids. DNA for the CDR3: TGCGCCAGCAGCCAAGATTGGGCGACCACCTACGAGCAGTACTTC. It encodes CASSQDWATTYEQYF.

The rearrangement uses TRBV18 and TRBJ2-5; 7 nucleotides agree with TRBD1. This CDR3 comprises 14 residues. V shed 0 bases, J shed 7 bases, and the junction held 5 bases outside the gene matches. Germline V gives CDR1 KGHSH, CDR2 LQKENI. CDR3 sequence reads: CASSPPGQPLTQYF. CDR3 bases: TGTGCCAGCTCACCACCGGGACAGCCCCTGACCCAGTACTTC. The full variable domain, its missing parts supplied by reference TRBV18 and TRBJ2-5, is NAGVMQNPRHLVRRRGQEARLRCSPMKGHSHVYWYRQLPEEGLKFMVYLQKENIIDESGMPKERFSAEFPKEGPSILRIQQVVRGDSAAYFCASSPPGQPLTQYFGPGTRLLVL.

The J gene is TRBJ2-1, the V gene TRBV2, with D perhaps matching TRBD2 (6 bases). This CDR3 contains 12 residues. CDR1 SNHLY and CDR2 FYNNEI come from the germline V gene. V lost 7 bases to trimming and J lost 3 bases, with 7 bases between them. CDR3 coding DNA: TGTGCCAGCAAGGGACTCTACAATGAGCAGTTCTTC. Protein: CASKGLYNEQFF.

The chain carries TRBV28 and TRBJ2-7; no firm D call. Germline lookup yields CDR1 MDHEN and CDR2 SYDVKM. V was pared by 3 bases and J by 3 bases, with 9 bases between. This CDR3 region has 13 residues. The DNA of the CDR3 is TGTGCCAGCAGTTTGGGCACTGTCTACGAGCAGTACTTC. This translates into CASSLGTVYEQYF.

This clone was observed once. The CDR3 DNA follows: TGCGCCAGCAGCTTGGGTCTAGCGGGAGGGAGGGGTGAGCAGTTCTTC. Translation gives CASSLGLAGGRGEQFF. The chain combines TRBV5-1 with TRBJ2-1, with 12 bases that match TRBD2. The V segment lost 0 bases and the J segment 9 bases; nucleotides outside the gene matches: 7. This CDR3 is built from 16 residues. Germline V gene data show CDR1 as SGHRS and CDR2 as YFSETQ.

The chain links TRBV6-1 to TRBJ2-1; TRBD2 matches 10 bases. This CDR3 has 14 residues. From germline, CDR1 is MNHNS and CDR2 SASEGT. With V trimmed by 0 bases and J by 16 bases, 9 bases remained unmatched. The CDR3 reads CASSEAQAGGNSFF. The CDR3 DNA reads as TGTGCCAGCAGTGAAGCTCAAGCGGGAGGGAACAGCTTCTTC.

The V gene is TRBV6-6, the J gene TRBJ2-2; D unresolved. The germline CDR1 and CDR2 sequences are MNHNY and SVGAGI (reference sequence). The CDR3 runs 13 residues. V shed 7 bases and J shed 3 bases, with 9 bases lying between them. CDR3 nucleotide sequence: TGTGCCAGCACCCCACAAGACACCGGGGAGCTGTTTTTT. The encoded protein is CASTPQDTGELFF.

V gene TRBV18 combines with J gene TRBJ1-4; the match to TRBD1 covers 8 bases. The CDR3 has 15 amino acids. Unmatched junction bases numbered 8, after V lost 3 bases and J lost 8 bases. CDR1 is KGHSH, CDR2 LQKENI, per germline. The CDR3 loop reads CASSPATGEREKLFF. CDR3 nucleotide sequence: TGTGCCAGCTCACCCGCGACAGGGGAGCGGGAAAAACTGTTTTTT.

This clone was seen a handful of times. V usage is TRBV27 and J usage is TRBJ2-7; 14 nucleotides match TRBD2. The CDR3 extends over 17 amino acids. With 8 bases clipped from V and 2 bases from J, the junction kept 11 bases outside the gene matches. From germline, CDR1 is MNHEY and CDR2 SMNVEV (reference sequence). The CDR3 protein is CASFPRLAGGFPYEQYF. As DNA, the CDR3 is TGTGCCAGCTTTCCACGACTAGCGGGAGGGTTCCCCTACGAGCAGTACTTC.